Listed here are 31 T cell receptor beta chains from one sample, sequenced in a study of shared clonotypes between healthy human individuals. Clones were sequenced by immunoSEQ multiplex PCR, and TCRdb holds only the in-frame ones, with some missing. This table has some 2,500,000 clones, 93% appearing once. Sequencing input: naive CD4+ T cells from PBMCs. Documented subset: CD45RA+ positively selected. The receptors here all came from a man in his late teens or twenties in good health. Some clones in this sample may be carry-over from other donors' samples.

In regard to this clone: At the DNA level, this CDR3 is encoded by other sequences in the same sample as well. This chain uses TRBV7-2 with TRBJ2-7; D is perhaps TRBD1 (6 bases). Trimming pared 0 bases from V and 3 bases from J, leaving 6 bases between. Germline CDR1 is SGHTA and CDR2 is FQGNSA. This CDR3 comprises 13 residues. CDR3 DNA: TGTGCCAGCAGCTTAGCGACAGGCTACGAGCAGTACTTC. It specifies CASSLATGYEQYF. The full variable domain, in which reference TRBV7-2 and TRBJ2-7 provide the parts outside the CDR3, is GAGVSQSPSNKVTEKGKDVELRCDPISGHTALYWYRQSLGQGLEFLIYFQGNSAPDKSGLPSDRFSAERTGGSVSTLTIQRTQQEDSAVYLCASSLATGYEQYFGPGTRLTVT.

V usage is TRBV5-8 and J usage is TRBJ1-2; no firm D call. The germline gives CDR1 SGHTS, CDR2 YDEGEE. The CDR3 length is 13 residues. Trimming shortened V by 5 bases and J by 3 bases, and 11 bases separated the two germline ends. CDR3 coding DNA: TGTGCCAGCAGTACGCAGAGGGACTATGGCTACACCTTC. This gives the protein CASSTQRDYGYTF.

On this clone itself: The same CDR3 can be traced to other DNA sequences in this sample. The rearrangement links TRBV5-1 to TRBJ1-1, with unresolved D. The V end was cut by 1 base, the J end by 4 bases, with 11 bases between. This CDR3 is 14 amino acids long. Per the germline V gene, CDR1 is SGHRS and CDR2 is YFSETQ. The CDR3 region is CASSLRSEGTEAFF. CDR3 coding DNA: TGCGCCAGCAGCTTGCGATCGGAGGGCACTGAAGCTTTCTTT.

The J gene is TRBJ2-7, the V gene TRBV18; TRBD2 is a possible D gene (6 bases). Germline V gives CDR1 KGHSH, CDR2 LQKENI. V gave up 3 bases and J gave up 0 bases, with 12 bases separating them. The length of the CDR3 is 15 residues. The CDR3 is CASSPSSDRSYEQYF. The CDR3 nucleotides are TGTGCCAGCTCACCCTCTAGCGACCGCTCCTACGAGCAGTACTTC.

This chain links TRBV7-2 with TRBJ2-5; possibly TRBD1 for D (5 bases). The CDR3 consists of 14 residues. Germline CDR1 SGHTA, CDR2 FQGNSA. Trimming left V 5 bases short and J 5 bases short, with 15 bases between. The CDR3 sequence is CASSLGVGLETQYF. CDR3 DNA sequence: TGTGCCAGCAGCCTAGGGGTGGGGCTGGAGACCCAGTACTTC.

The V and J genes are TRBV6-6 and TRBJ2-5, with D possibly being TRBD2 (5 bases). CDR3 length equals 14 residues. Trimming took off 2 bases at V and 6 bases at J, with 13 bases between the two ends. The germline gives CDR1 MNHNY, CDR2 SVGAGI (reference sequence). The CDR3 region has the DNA TGTGCCAGCAGTTACCGCGGCCAGCGGAAGACCCAGTACTTC. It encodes CASSYRGQRKTQYF.

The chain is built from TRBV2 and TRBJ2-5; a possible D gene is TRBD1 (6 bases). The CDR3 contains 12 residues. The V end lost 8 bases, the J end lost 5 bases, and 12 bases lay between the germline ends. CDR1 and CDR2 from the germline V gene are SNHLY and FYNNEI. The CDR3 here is CASRSQGETQYF. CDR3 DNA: TGTGCCAGCCGTTCGCAGGGGGAGACCCAGTACTTC.

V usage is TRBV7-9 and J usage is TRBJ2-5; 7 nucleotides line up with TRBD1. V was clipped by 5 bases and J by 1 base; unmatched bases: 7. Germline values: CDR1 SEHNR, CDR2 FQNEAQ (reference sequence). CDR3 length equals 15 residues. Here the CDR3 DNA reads TGTGCCAGCAGCCTGGGGACAGTATTCCAAGAGACCCAGTACTTC. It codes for CASSLGTVFQETQYF.

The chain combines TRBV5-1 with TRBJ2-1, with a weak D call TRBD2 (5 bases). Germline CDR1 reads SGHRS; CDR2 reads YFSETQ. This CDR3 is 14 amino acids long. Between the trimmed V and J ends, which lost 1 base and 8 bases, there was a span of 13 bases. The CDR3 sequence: CASSLNVGDHEQFF. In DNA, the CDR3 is TGCGCCAGCAGCTTGAATGTGGGAGATCATGAGCAGTTCTTC.

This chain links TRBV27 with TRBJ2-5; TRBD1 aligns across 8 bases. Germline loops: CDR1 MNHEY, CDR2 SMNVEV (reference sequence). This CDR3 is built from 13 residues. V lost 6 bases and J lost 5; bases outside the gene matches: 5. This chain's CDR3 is CASSRRDRETQYF. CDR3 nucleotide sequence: TGTGCCAGCAGCCGCAGGGACAGGGAGACCCAGTACTTC.

Written as DNA, the CDR3 is TGCGCCAGCAGCGCCGGGACAGGGTACACCGGGGAGCTGTTTTTT. Its protein is CASSAGTGYTGELFF. The rearrangement uses TRBV10-1 and TRBJ2-2; 9 bases map to TRBD1. There are 15 residues in the CDR3. Germline V lookup: CDR1 WNHNN, CDR2 SYGVQD (reference sequence). The V and J ends lost 6 bases and 3 bases, in that order; junction bases with no gene match: 5.

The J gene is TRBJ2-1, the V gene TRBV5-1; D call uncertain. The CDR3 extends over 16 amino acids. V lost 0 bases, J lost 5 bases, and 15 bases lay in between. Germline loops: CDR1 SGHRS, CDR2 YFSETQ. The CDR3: CASSLATAQGHNEQFF. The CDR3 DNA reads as TGCGCCAGCAGCTTGGCCACCGCCCAAGGGCACAATGAGCAGTTCTTC.

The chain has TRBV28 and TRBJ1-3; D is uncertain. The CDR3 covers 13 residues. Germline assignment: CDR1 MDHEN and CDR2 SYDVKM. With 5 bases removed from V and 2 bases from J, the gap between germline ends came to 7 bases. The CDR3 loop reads CASSVFAGNTIYF. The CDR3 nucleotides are TGTGCCAGCAGTGTCTTTGCTGGAAACACCATATATTTT.

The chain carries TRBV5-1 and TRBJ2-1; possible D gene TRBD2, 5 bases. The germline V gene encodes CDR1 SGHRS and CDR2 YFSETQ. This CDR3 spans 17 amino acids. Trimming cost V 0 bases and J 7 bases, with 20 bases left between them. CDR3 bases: TGCGCCAGCAGCTTGGGGCTCGGACCGACGGACTGGAATGAGCAGTTCTTC. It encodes CASSLGLGPTDWNEQFF.

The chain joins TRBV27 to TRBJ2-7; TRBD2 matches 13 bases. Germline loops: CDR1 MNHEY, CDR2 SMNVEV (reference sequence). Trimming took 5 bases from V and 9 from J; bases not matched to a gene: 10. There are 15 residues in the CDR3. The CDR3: CASSPPGLAGARQYF. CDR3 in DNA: TGTGCCAGCAGTCCGCCAGGACTAGCGGGAGCTCGGCAGTACTTC.

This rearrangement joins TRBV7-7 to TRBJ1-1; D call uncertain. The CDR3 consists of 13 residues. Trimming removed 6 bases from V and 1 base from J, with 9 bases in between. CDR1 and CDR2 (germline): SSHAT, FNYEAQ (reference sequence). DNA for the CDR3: TGTGCCAGCAGTCGAGACTGGAACACTGAAGCTTTCTTT. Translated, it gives CASSRDWNTEAFF.

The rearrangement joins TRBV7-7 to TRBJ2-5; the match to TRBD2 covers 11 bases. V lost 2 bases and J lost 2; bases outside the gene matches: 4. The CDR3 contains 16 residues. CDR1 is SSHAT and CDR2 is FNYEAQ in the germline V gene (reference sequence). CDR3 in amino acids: CASSLLGTSGQETQYF. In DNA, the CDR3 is TGTGCCAGCAGCTTACTAGGGACTAGCGGACAAGAGACCCAGTACTTC.

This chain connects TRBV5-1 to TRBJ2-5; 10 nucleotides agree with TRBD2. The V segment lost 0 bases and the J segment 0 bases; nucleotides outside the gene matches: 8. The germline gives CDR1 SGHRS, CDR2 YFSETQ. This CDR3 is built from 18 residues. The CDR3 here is CASSLGLAGVFYQETQYF. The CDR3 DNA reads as TGCGCCAGCAGCTTGGGGCTAGCGGGAGTGTTTTACCAAGAGACCCAGTACTTC.

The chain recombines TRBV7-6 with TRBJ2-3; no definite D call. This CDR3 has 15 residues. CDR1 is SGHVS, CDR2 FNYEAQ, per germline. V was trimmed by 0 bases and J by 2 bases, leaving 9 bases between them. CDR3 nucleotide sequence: TGTGCCAGCAGCTTAGCAGGGTTGACCACAGATACGCAGTATTTT. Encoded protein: CASSLAGLTTDTQYF.

The CDR3 is CASSQDRRGTEAFF. The CDR3 DNA reads as TGCGCCAGCAGCCAAGATCGCAGGGGCACTGAAGCTTTCTTT. This rearrangement joins TRBV4-3 to TRBJ1-1; a weak D match, TRBD1 (6 bases). V gave up 0 bases and J gave up 4 bases, with 9 bases separating them. There are 14 residues in the CDR3. Per the germline V gene, CDR1 is LGHNA and CDR2 is YSLEER.

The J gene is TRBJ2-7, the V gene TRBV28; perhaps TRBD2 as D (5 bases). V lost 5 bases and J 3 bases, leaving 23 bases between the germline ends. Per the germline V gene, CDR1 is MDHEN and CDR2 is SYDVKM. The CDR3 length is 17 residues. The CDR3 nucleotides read TGTGCCAGCAGTACCACCCCATCCCCTGACTACTTCTACGAGCAGTACTTC. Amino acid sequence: CASSTTPSPDYFYEQYF. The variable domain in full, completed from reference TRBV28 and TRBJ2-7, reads DVKVTQSSRYLVKRTGEKVFLECVQDMDHENMFWYRQDPGLGLRLIYFSYDVKMKEKGDIPEGYSVSREKKERFSLILESASTNQTSMYLCASSTTPSPDYFYEQYFGPGTRLTVT.

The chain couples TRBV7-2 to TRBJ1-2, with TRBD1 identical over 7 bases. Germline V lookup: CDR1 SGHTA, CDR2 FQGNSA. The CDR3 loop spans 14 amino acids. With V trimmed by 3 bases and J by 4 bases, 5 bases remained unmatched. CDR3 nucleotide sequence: TGTGCCAGCAGCTTGGGACAGATCGGCTATGGCTACACCTTC. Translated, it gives CASSLGQIGYGYTF. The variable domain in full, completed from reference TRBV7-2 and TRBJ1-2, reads GAGVSQSPSNKVTEKGKDVELRCDPISGHTALYWYRQSLGQGLEFLIYFQGNSAPDKSGLPSDRFSAERTGGSVSTLTIQRTQQEDSAVYLCASSLGQIGYGYTFGSGTRLTVV.

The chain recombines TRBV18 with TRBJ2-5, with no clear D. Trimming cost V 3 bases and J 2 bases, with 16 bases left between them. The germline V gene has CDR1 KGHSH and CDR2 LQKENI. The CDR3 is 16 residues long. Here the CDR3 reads CASSPNLLALQETQYF. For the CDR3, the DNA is TGTGCCAGCTCACCGAACCTTTTAGCTTTACAAGAGACCCAGTACTTC.

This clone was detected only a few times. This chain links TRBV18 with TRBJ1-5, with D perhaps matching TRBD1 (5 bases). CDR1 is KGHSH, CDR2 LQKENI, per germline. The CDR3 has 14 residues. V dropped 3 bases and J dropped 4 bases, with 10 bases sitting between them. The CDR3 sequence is CASSPDSVNQPQHF. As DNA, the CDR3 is TGTGCCAGCTCACCCGACAGCGTTAATCAGCCCCAGCATTTT.

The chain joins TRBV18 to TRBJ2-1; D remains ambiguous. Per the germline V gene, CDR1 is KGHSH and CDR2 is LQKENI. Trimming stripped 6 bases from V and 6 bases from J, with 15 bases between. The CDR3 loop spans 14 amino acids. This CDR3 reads CASSPALGGNEQFF. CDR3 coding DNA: TGTGCCAGCTCCCCAGCCCTAGGCGGCAATGAGCAGTTCTTC.

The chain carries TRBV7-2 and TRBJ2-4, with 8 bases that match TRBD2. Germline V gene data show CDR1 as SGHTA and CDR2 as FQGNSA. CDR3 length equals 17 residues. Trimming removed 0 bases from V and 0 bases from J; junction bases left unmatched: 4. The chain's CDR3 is CASSLAAGVGAKNIQYF. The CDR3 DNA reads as TGTGCCAGCAGCTTAGCAGCGGGAGTTGGAGCCAAAAACATTCAGTACTTC.

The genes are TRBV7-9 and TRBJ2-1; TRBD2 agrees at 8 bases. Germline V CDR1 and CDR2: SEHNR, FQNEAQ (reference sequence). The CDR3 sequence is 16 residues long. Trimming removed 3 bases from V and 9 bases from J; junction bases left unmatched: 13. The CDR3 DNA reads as TGTGCCAGCAGCTTTGGGCTAGCGGGCTTCGTAAGTGAGCAGTTCTTC. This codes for CASSFGLAGFVSEQFF.

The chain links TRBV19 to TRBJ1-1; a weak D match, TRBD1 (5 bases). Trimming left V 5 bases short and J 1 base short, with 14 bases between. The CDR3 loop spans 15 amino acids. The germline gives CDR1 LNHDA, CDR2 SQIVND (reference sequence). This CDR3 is CASSSWSGQNTEAFF. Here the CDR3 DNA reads TGTGCCAGTAGTTCCTGGTCAGGGCAGAACACTGAAGCTTTCTTT.

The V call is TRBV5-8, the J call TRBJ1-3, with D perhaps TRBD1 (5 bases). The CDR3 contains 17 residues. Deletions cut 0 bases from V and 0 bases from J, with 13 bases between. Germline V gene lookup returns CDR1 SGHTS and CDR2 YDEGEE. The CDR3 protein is CASSLGLGDPSGNTIYF. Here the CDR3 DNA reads TGTGCCAGCAGCTTGGGTCTTGGGGACCCCTCTGGAAACACCATATATTTT.

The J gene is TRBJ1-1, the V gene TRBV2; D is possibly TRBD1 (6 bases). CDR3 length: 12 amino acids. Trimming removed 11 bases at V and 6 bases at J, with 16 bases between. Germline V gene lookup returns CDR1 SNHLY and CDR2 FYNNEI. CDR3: CARQREGAEAFF. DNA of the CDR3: TGTGCCCGACAGAGGGAGGGGGCTGAAGCTTTCTTT. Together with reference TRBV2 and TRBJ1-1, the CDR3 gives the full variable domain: EPEVTQTPSHQVTQMGQEVILRCVPISNHLYFYWYRQILGQKVEFLVSFYNNEISEKSEIFDDQFSVERPDGSNFTLKIRSTKLEDSAMYFCARQREGAEAFFGQGTRLTVV.

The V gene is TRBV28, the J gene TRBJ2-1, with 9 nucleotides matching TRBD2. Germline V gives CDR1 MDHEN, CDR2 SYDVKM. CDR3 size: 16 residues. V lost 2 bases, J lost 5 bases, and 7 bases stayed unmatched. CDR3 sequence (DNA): TGTGCCAGCAGTTTAATAGCGACTAGCGGAAACAATGAGCAGTTCTTC. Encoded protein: CASSLIATSGNNEQFF. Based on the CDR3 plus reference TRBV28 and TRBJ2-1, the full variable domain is DVKVTQSSRYLVKRTGEKVFLECVQDMDHENMFWYRQDPGLGLRLIYFSYDVKMKEKGDIPEGYSVSREKKERFSLILESASTNQTSMYLCASSLIATSGNNEQFFGPGTRLTVL.